This TCR beta chain was captured in a study of vaccination effects on CD4 cells after COVID-19. Study background: ViraFEST used viral peptide pools to expand antigen-specific CD4+ T cells before sequencing.

Generated by immunoSEQ multiplex PCR, the TCRdb table keeps only in-frame clones and is missing some. The table records about 74,000 clones, 77% of them present only once. Germline assignment: CDR1 GTSNPN and CDR2 SVGIG (reference sequence). V was shortened by 3 bases and J by 7 bases, with 6 bases between the two germline ends. The CDR3 has 10 amino acids. Note on this clone: Its cognate antigen is unknown.

Investigators separated out CD4+ T cells once around nine days of culture had passed. Nobody among the vaccine recipients had prior SARS-CoV-2 infection (nucleocapsid antibodies were negative). IL-2 medium took the place of half the medium on both days 3 and 7. Sequencing was performed on CD4+ T cells from PBMCs cultured without peptide, taken before COVID-19 vaccination. The receptor's source is a human donor who received a COVID-19 vaccine. The chain is built from TRBV30 and TRBJ2-5, with unresolved D. The CDR3 nucleotides are TGTGCCTGGAGATTTGGGACCCAGTACTTC. Protein product: CAWRFGTQYF. The full variable domain, its missing parts supplied by reference TRBV30 and TRBJ2-5, is SQTIHQWPATLVQPVGSPLSLECTVEGTSNPNLYWYRQAAGRGLQLLFYSVGIGQISSEVPQNLSASRPQDRQFILSSKKLLLSDSGFYLCAWRFGTQYFGPGTRLLVL.